A selection of T cell receptor beta chains follows, all from one sample in a study of neoadjuvant nivolumab and ipilimumab in lung cancer. Using immunoSEQ multiplex PCR, the repertoire was profiled, and TCRdb retains in-frame clones only, with some absent. The sample records some 37,000 clones, 75% to 90% being singletons. The sequenced sample was peripheral blood, obtained before neoadjuvant nivolumab, alone or with ipilimumab. The receptor set was obtained from an adult with non-small cell lung cancer. CDR3s include the opening cysteine and the closing phenylalanine or tryptophan. The order of the fields is clone size, V gene, D gene, J gene, CDR3 DNA, CDR3 protein. D genes are given only for firm matches. Clone size is not always given. Where it is, it says once, few, many or a class for expanded clones.

clone_size: NA
v_call: TRBV2
d_call: TRBD2
j_call: TRBJ2-5
cdr3_nt: TGTGCCACCACACTAGCGGGAGGAAACCAAGAGACCCAGTACTTC
cdr3_aa: CATTLAGGNQETQYF

clone_size: once
v_call: TRBV7-2
d_call: NA
j_call: TRBJ2-2
cdr3_nt: TGTGCCAGCAGCTTAGCAGAACGGAATAGCGCTACCGGGGAGCTGTTTTTT
cdr3_aa: CASSLAERNSATGELFF

clone_size: once
v_call: TRBV7-2
d_call: NA
j_call: TRBJ2-7
cdr3_nt: TGTGCCAGCAGCTTTTTAGAGGAAGCCTACGAGCAGTACTTC
cdr3_aa: CASSFLEEAYEQYF

clone_size: NA
v_call: TRBV10-2
d_call: NA
j_call: TRBJ1-2
cdr3_nt: TGCGCCAGCAGTTTCCCAGGCAGCTATGGCTACACCTTC
cdr3_aa: CASSFPGSYGYTF

clone_size: NA
v_call: TRBV6-5
d_call: NA
j_call: TRBJ1-3
cdr3_nt: TGTGCCAGCAGTTACTCCAGGCTCTCGGGAAACACCATATATTTT
cdr3_aa: CASSYSRLSGNTIYF

clone_size: once
v_call: TRBV5-1
d_call: TRBD1
j_call: TRBJ2-3
cdr3_nt: TGCGCCAGCAGCCTGGGACAGCTATTCACAGATACGCAGTATTTT
cdr3_aa: CASSLGQLFTDTQYF

clone_size: NA
v_call: TRBV2
d_call: NA
j_call: TRBJ1-5
cdr3_nt: TGTGCCAGCAAGGCGGGGGATATTGACGGTCAGCCCCAGCATTTT
cdr3_aa: CASKAGDIDGQPQHF

clone_size: once
v_call: TRBV5-6
d_call: NA
j_call: TRBJ2-3
cdr3_nt: TGTGCCAGCAGCTTGGACCGGGAACGTACAGATACGCAGTATTTT
cdr3_aa: CASSLDRERTDTQYF

clone_size: NA
v_call: TRBV5-1
d_call: NA
j_call: TRBJ2-7
cdr3_nt: TGCGCCAGCAGCTTGGAACAGGTCCCCTACGAGCAGTACTTC
cdr3_aa: CASSLEQVPYEQYF

clone_size: NA
v_call: TRBV6-5
d_call: NA
j_call: TRBJ1-2
cdr3_nt: TGTGCCAGCAGTTACTCTACGGGGCTAGGCTATGGCTACACCTTC
cdr3_aa: CASSYSTGLGYGYTF

clone_size: NA
v_call: TRBV7-2
d_call: NA
j_call: TRBJ2-7
cdr3_nt: TGTGCCAGCAGCCCCGAGCGACTCCGAACACCCTACGAGCAGTACTTC
cdr3_aa: CASSPERLRTPYEQYF

clone_size: NA
v_call: TRBV7-3
d_call: NA
j_call: TRBJ2-1
cdr3_nt: TGTGCCAGCAGCTTAAGCGGGTCCTACAATGAGCAGTTCTTC
cdr3_aa: CASSLSGSYNEQFF

clone_size: NA
v_call: TRBV23-1
d_call: NA
j_call: TRBJ2-7
cdr3_nt: TGCGCCAGCAGTCAAGGGGTCCGGCAGGGGTGCTACGAGCAGTACTTC
cdr3_aa: CASSQGVRQGCYEQYF

clone_size: NA
v_call: TRBV28
d_call: NA
j_call: TRBJ2-7
cdr3_nt: TGTGCCAGCAGTTTCAGGGTCAGTGGGCAGTACTTC
cdr3_aa: CASSFRVSGQYF

clone_size: NA
v_call: TRBV5-5
d_call: NA
j_call: TRBJ1-1
cdr3_nt: TGTGCCAGCAGCGCCATTGAAAGGGCAACTGAAGCTTTCTTT
cdr3_aa: CASSAIERATEAFF

clone_size: NA
v_call: TRBV7-3
d_call: NA
j_call: TRBJ2-5
cdr3_nt: TGTGCCAGCAGCTTAGGAGGGTGGGAGACCCAGTACTTC
cdr3_aa: CASSLGGWETQYF

clone_size: NA
v_call: TRBV7-9
d_call: TRBD1
j_call: TRBJ2-1
cdr3_nt: TGTGCCAGCAGCTGGACAGGGGGCTACGACAATGAGCAGTTCTTC
cdr3_aa: CASSWTGGYDNEQFF

clone_size: NA
v_call: TRBV28
d_call: NA
j_call: TRBJ2-5
cdr3_nt: TGTGCCAGGAGGACAACGGGGGAGACCCAGTACTTC
cdr3_aa: CARRTTGETQYF

clone_size: NA
v_call: TRBV28
d_call: NA
j_call: TRBJ1-5
cdr3_nt: TGTGCCAGCAGGACACAGGGAGGCCTCAATCAGCCCCAGCATTTT
cdr3_aa: CASRTQGGLNQPQHF

clone_size: NA
v_call: TRBV2
d_call: TRBD1
j_call: TRBJ1-5
cdr3_nt: TGTGCCAGCAGTAGGGACAGGGGTGGTAATCAGCCCCAGCATTTT
cdr3_aa: CASSRDRGGNQPQHF

clone_size: NA
v_call: TRBV5-1
d_call: TRBD1
j_call: TRBJ2-1
cdr3_nt: TGCGCCAGCAGCCCTTTCTCGGGACAGGGTTTGGAGCAGTTCTTC
cdr3_aa: CASSPFSGQGLEQFF

clone_size: once
v_call: TRBV12-5
d_call: NA
j_call: TRBJ2-1
cdr3_nt: TGTGCTAGTGGTTTCGAGAAGGGCAATGAGCAGTTCTTC
cdr3_aa: CASGFEKGNEQFF

clone_size: NA
v_call: TRBV2
d_call: NA
j_call: TRBJ2-6
cdr3_nt: TGTGCCAGCAGCCTACAGGGCTCTGGGGCCAACGTCCTGACTTTT
cdr3_aa: CASSLQGSGANVLTF

clone_size: NA
v_call: TRBV30
d_call: TRBD2
j_call: TRBJ2-7
cdr3_nt: TGTGCCCCAGAAGAAAGCGGGAGAATCTCCTACGAGCAGTACTTC
cdr3_aa: CAPEESGRISYEQYF

clone_size: NA
v_call: TRBV6-6
d_call: NA
j_call: TRBJ2-5
cdr3_nt: TGTGCCAGCAGTTCCAGGACAGTCCAAGAGACCCAGTACTTC
cdr3_aa: CASSSRTVQETQYF

clone_size: NA
v_call: TRBV7-2
d_call: NA
j_call: TRBJ2-5
cdr3_nt: TGTGCCAGCAGCTTAGTAGGGTCCGAGGGGGAGACCCAGTACTTC
cdr3_aa: CASSLVGSEGETQYF

clone_size: NA
v_call: TRBV18
d_call: NA
j_call: TRBJ2-7
cdr3_nt: TGTGCCAGCTCACCAGTCGGTATAGTGTACGAGCAGTACTTC
cdr3_aa: CASSPVGIVYEQYF

clone_size: NA
v_call: TRBV9
d_call: NA
j_call: TRBJ1-1
cdr3_nt: TGTGCCAGCAGCGTTATCTGGGACACTGAAGCTTTCTTT
cdr3_aa: CASSVIWDTEAFF

clone_size: NA
v_call: TRBV5-1
d_call: TRBD2
j_call: TRBJ2-7
cdr3_nt: TGCGCCAGCAGCTCGCTCAATAGCGGGATAAACGAGCAGTACTTC
cdr3_aa: CASSSLNSGINEQYF

clone_size: NA
v_call: TRBV5-4
d_call: TRBD1
j_call: TRBJ2-1
cdr3_nt: TGTGCCAGTCTGGCGGGACAGGGTTCCTACAATGAGCAGTTCTTC
cdr3_aa: CASLAGQGSYNEQFF

clone_size: NA
v_call: TRBV27
d_call: NA
j_call: TRBJ1-5
cdr3_nt: TGTGCCAGCAGTATTGTAGGGCAGCCCCAGCATTTT
cdr3_aa: CASSIVGQPQHF

clone_size: NA
v_call: TRBV5-6
d_call: NA
j_call: TRBJ1-2
cdr3_nt: TGTGCCAGCAGCAGGACCCAGGGATTAAACTATGGCTACACCTTC
cdr3_aa: CASSRTQGLNYGYTF

clone_size: NA
v_call: TRBV28
d_call: NA
j_call: TRBJ2-7
cdr3_nt: TGTGCCAGCAGTCGTACAGCCTACGAGCAGTACTTC
cdr3_aa: CASSRTAYEQYF

clone_size: NA
v_call: TRBV5-1
d_call: NA
j_call: TRBJ2-1
cdr3_nt: TGCGCCAGCAGCTTGTCTTCACGGGATTTTTACAATGAGCAGTTCTTC
cdr3_aa: CASSLSSRDFYNEQFF

clone_size: NA
v_call: TRBV6-4
d_call: NA
j_call: TRBJ2-2
cdr3_nt: TGTGCCAGCAGTGACCAGGCTGCCACCGGGGAGCTGTTTTTT
cdr3_aa: CASSDQAATGELFF

clone_size: medium-sized
v_call: TRBV6-4
d_call: TRBD2
j_call: TRBJ2-1
cdr3_nt: TGTGCCAGCAGTGACTCGACTAGCGGGAGCAATGAGCAGTTCTTC
cdr3_aa: CASSDSTSGSNEQFF

clone_size: NA
v_call: TRBV11-2
d_call: TRBD2
j_call: TRBJ2-1
cdr3_nt: TGTGCCAGCAACTTAGAATCAGCGGGAGGGCTTAATGAGCAGTTCTTC
cdr3_aa: CASNLESAGGLNEQFF

clone_size: NA
v_call: TRBV5-6
d_call: NA
j_call: TRBJ1-1
cdr3_nt: TGTGCCAGCAGCTTGGAATTCGGGGGATGGGGCACTGAAGCTTTCTTT
cdr3_aa: CASSLEFGGWGTEAFF

clone_size: NA
v_call: TRBV29-1
d_call: NA
j_call: TRBJ2-5
cdr3_nt: TGCAGCGTTGAAGTCGGGGCCGTCGGCGAGACCCAGTACTTC
cdr3_aa: CSVEVGAVGETQYF

clone_size: NA
v_call: TRBV19
d_call: NA
j_call: TRBJ2-5
cdr3_nt: TGTGCCAGTAGTTCCCGATGGACTACAATTACTCAAGAGACCCAGTACTTC
cdr3_aa: CASSSRWTTITQETQYF

clone_size: NA
v_call: TRBV7-9
d_call: NA
j_call: TRBJ2-7
cdr3_nt: TGTGCCAGCAGCCCCACAGGGGAGGACGAGCAGTACTTC
cdr3_aa: CASSPTGEDEQYF

clone_size: once
v_call: TRBV13
d_call: NA
j_call: TRBJ1-2
cdr3_nt: TGTGCCAGCAGCGTATACCAGGGACCTGGGGACTATGGCTACACCTTC
cdr3_aa: CASSVYQGPGDYGYTF

clone_size: NA
v_call: TRBV7-9
d_call: TRBD1
j_call: TRBJ1-5
cdr3_nt: TGTGCCAGCAGTCCGACAGGGGTTCAGCCCCAGCATTTT
cdr3_aa: CASSPTGVQPQHF

clone_size: NA
v_call: TRBV7-8
d_call: TRBD2
j_call: TRBJ2-7
cdr3_nt: TGTGCCAGCAGCTTAATGGTACTAGCGGACCTCTACGAGCAGTACTTC
cdr3_aa: CASSLMVLADLYEQYF